The source of this T cell receptor (beta chain) is a study of beta chain features in type 1 diabetes. Points from the study as a whole: Shorter TCRB CDR3s, moderately but significantly so, marked every one of the four CD4+ subsets in Type 1 diabetes patients.

V was clipped by 4 bases and J by 8 bases; unmatched bases: 8. The V gene's germline CDR1 is SGHTA and CDR2 FQGNSA. CDR3 length: 16 residues. The authors reverse transcribed all of the isolated RNA, so sequencing captured expressed TCRB transcripts. Here immunoSEQ multiplex PCR was the method, and the copy in TCRdb shows in-frame clones only, minus some. The profile shows 300,000 to 350,000 clones, approximately 12% of them singletons. This clone was seen a handful of times. Antigen unknown. This receptor was identified in a woman between 18 and 29 years old with type 1 diabetes. Sequencing was carried out using naive CD4+ T cells from blood. The chain combines TRBV7-2 with TRBJ2-1, with TRBD2 identical over 13 bases. The CDR3 loop reads CASSSATSGRAHEQFF. CDR3 bases: TGTGCCAGCAGCTCCGCTACTAGCGGGAGGGCCCATGAGCAGTTCTTC.